This T cell receptor (beta chain) was recovered during a study of a mutant IDH1 vaccine in newly diagnosed glioma. Whole-study context: Patients were pretreated with radiotherapy, temozolomide, or both, mostly both. Overall study findings and caveats: Seemingly, pseudoprogression had no relation to changes in the top peripheral T cell clonotypes.

Indicated time point: week 5, during vaccination. Vaccination used 300 ug of mutant IDH1 20-mer peptide per dose, with topical imiquimod. CDR1 SEHNR and CDR2 FQNEAQ come from the germline V gene (reference sequence). Losses at the gene ends were 5 bases for V and 5 bases for J; bases not matched to a gene: 9. CDR3 length equals 14 residues. The method was immunoSEQ multiplex PCR; TCRdb's version includes in-frame clones alone and lacks a portion of them. The table lists about 53,000 clones, around 82% of them singletons, with 2.5% to 3.5% in the top ten. As to this clone: Its antigen remains unidentified.

The receptor was isolated from a woman between 18 and 29 years old with glioma. Some clones in this sample may be carry-over from other donors' samples. This chain joins TRBV7-9 and TRBJ2-7; TRBD1 matches at 7 bases. This specimen consisted of PBMCs, obtained from a glioma patient whose treatment included an IDH1 peptide vaccine. Written as DNA, the CDR3 is TGTGCCAGCAGCGCCAGACAGGGTACCCACGAGCAGTACTTC. Residues: CASSARQGTHEQYF.